Listed here are 2 T cell receptor beta chains from one sample, sequenced in a study of cytomegalovirus exposure and HLA in healthy donors. 13 Jbeta primers and 60 Vbeta primers were used for the PCR. TCRdb's copy holds only in-frame clones and misses some; the assay was immunoSEQ multiplex PCR. The sample records some 120,000 clones, 50% to 65% being singletons. Material for sequencing was PBMCs. The origin of the receptors is a woman aged 40 to 50 in good health and CMV-seropositive.

The chain joins TRBV2 to TRBJ2-2, with 7 positions matching TRBD2. Trimming removed 8 bases from V and 0 bases from J; junction bases left unmatched: 6. Per the germline V gene, CDR1 is SNHLY and CDR2 is FYNNEI. The CDR3 has 15 amino acids. The CDR3 protein is CASAAGTTNTGELFF. The CDR3 nucleotides are TGTGCCAGCGCAGCCGGGACTACGAACACCGGGGAGCTGTTTTTT.

This clone has a handful of counts. J is TRBJ2-1 and V is TRBV9, with 9 bases matching TRBD2. This CDR3 spans 21 amino acids. Germline loops: CDR1 SGDLS, CDR2 YYNGEE. V lost 3 bases to trimming and J lost 4 bases; unmatched junction nucleotides: 23. Here the CDR3 reads CASSALPGASGNPNRYNEQFF. CDR3 DNA: TGTGCCAGCAGCGCCCTCCCCGGGGCTAGCGGGAATCCCAACAGATACAATGAGCAGTTCTTC.